A single sample gave rise to the 30 T cell receptor beta chains below, sequenced in a study of Tregs in tolerant kidney transplant recipients. Using immunoSEQ multiplex PCR, the repertoire was profiled, and TCRdb retains in-frame clones only, with some absent. The data show 90,000 to 150,000 clones, roughly 92% seen once. Specimen: CD4+ T cells from blood. Every receptor here comes from a human donor in good health.

The chain links TRBV19 to TRBJ1-3; no clear D. The V end was cut by 6 bases, the J end by 2 bases, with 8 bases between. The germline V gene has CDR1 LNHDA and CDR2 SQIVND (reference sequence). CDR3 length: 13 residues. In DNA, the CDR3 is TGTGCCAGTAGCCGGGAGGCTGGAAACACCATATATTTT. Amino acids: CASSREAGNTIYF. Full variable domain (outside the CDR3, taken from reference TRBV19 and TRBJ1-3): DGGITQSPKYLFRKEGQNVTLSCEQNLNHDAMYWYRQDPGQGLRLIYYSQIVNDFQKGDIAEGYSVSREKKESFPLTVTSAQKNPTAFYLCASSREAGNTIYFGEGSWLTVV.

The chain uses TRBV4-2 and TRBJ2-3; TRBD2 matches at 10 bases. This CDR3 has 18 residues. Germline V gene lookup returns CDR1 LGHNA and CDR2 YNFKEQ. The V gene end was trimmed by 1 base and the J gene end by 0 bases; junction bases not matched to a gene: 7. The CDR3 loop reads CASSQGLAGASSTDTQYF. CDR3 bases: TGTGCCAGCAGCCAAGGACTAGCGGGCGCTTCTAGCACAGATACGCAGTATTTT.

The chain couples TRBV9 to TRBJ2-7; no reliable D call. Germline V lookup: CDR1 SGDLS, CDR2 YYNGEE. Trimming pared 5 bases from V and 5 bases from J, leaving 17 bases between. The CDR3 length is 14 residues. The CDR3 region has the DNA TGTGCCAGCAGTTCTACAAATGCCCGGAACGAGCAGTACTTC. This sequence encodes CASSSTNARNEQYF.

The chain carries TRBV19 and TRBJ2-7, with D uncertain. Germline CDR1 is LNHDA and CDR2 is SQIVND (reference sequence). The CDR3 is made up of 14 amino acids. Trimming left V 8 bases short and J 4 bases short, with 18 bases between. CDR3 sequence: CASAPSSPLYEQYF. CDR3 coding DNA: TGTGCCAGTGCCCCCTCCTCCCCCTTATACGAGCAGTACTTC.

In this sample, this clone turned up a few times. The CDR3 coding sequence is TGTGCCAGCAGCTTAGAGGCAGATACGCAGTATTTT. Translation gives CASSLEADTQYF. The V and J genes are TRBV7-9 and TRBJ2-3, with no clear D. The germline V gene encodes CDR1 SEHNR and CDR2 FQNEAQ (reference sequence). Trimming left V 1 base short and J 4 bases short, with 3 bases between. The CDR3 loop spans 12 amino acids.

This sequence joins TRBV7-7 and TRBJ2-5; possible D gene TRBD1, 6 bases. V shed 5 bases and J shed 5 bases, with 21 bases lying between them. This CDR3 comprises 16 residues. Germline values: CDR1 SSHAT, CDR2 FNYEAQ (reference sequence). The CDR3 nucleotides read TGTGCCAGCAGCCCAATTGGCAGGGGTAGAGGGGAGACCCAGTACTTC. It specifies CASSPIGRGRGETQYF.

This chain joins TRBV30 and TRBJ1-2, with 7 bases that match TRBD1. V was clipped by 3 bases and J by 0 bases; unmatched bases: 10. Looked up from germline, CDR1 is GTSNPN and CDR2 is SVGIG (reference sequence). This CDR3 has 16 amino acids. The CDR3 DNA reads as TGTGCCTGGAGCCGTTTAGAGGGGGCGACTAACTATGGCTACACCTTC. This codes for CAWSRLEGATNYGYTF.

The genes are TRBV19 and TRBJ1-2; D not resolved. CDR3 length equals 15 residues. Germline V gene data show CDR1 as LNHDA and CDR2 as SQIVND (reference sequence). V was pared by 7 bases and J by 2 bases, with 17 bases between. The DNA of the CDR3 is TGTGCCAGTACCACCCGGTCAAGGCAGAACTATGGCTACACCTTC. Translation: CASTTRSRQNYGYTF.

The chain joins TRBV11-2 to TRBJ1-1; no reliable D call. V was pared by 3 bases and J by 7 bases, with 12 bases between. Germline V gene lookup returns CDR1 SGHAT and CDR2 FQNNGV. The CDR3 contains 13 residues. CDR3 nucleotide sequence: TGTGCCAGCAGCTTTGTTAAGCGGGATGAAGCTTTCTTT. Translating gives CASSFVKRDEAFF.

The chain recombines TRBV4-1 with TRBJ2-7; TRBD2 matches at 7 bases. V lost 3 bases to trimming and J lost 4 bases; unmatched junction nucleotides: 12. Looked up from germline, CDR1 is MGHRA and CDR2 is YSYEKL. The CDR3 contains 16 residues. The CDR3 reads CASSHPGRAPLYEQYF. CDR3 DNA sequence: TGCGCCAGCAGCCACCCGGGGAGGGCGCCATTGTACGAGCAGTACTTC.

V gene TRBV5-3 combines with J gene TRBJ1-6; D is unclear. TRBV5-3 is flagged as an ORF with uncertain function. V lost 6 bases to trimming and J lost 2 bases, with 9 bases between them. This CDR3 is built from 14 residues. CDR3 in DNA: TGTGCCAGAATCTCGGGTGCCTATAATTCACCCCTCCACTTT. The encoded protein is CARISGAYNSPLHF.

The chain recombines TRBV5-4 with TRBJ2-1; TRBD2 might be the D (5 bases). Trimming took off 2 bases at V and 1 base at J, with 7 bases between the two ends. CDR3 size: 14 residues. The germline V gene has CDR1 SGHNT and CDR2 YYREEE (reference sequence). The CDR3, as DNA: TGTGCCAGCAGCTTAAGCGGATCCTACAATGAGCAGTTCTTC. Translating it yields CASSLSGSYNEQFF.

This clone was detected only once. V usage is TRBV9 and J usage is TRBJ2-1; the D gene could be TRBD1 or TRBD2 (5 bases each). The germline CDR1 and CDR2 sequences are SGDLS and YYNGEE. V was cut by 4 bases and J by 4 bases, with 12 bases left in between. The CDR3 covers 14 residues. The CDR3 loop is CASSPGTGYNEQFF. CDR3 sequence (DNA): TGTGCCAGCAGCCCCGGGACCGGGTACAATGAGCAGTTCTTC.

This clone is a singleton in its sample. This chain uses TRBV7-9 with TRBJ2-3; perhaps TRBD1 as D (5 bases). The CDR3 consists of 15 residues. V was trimmed by 5 bases and J by 2 bases, leaving 14 bases between them. Germline V CDR1 and CDR2: SEHNR, FQNEAQ (reference sequence). The CDR3 loop is CASSPYQGITDTQYF. The DNA of the CDR3 is TGTGCCAGCAGCCCTTATCAGGGAATCACAGATACGCAGTATTTT.

V and J are TRBV19 and TRBJ2-5; D may be TRBD1 or TRBD2 (5 bases each). The CDR3 extends over 17 amino acids. CDR1 LNHDA and CDR2 SQIVND come from the germline V gene (reference sequence). V was cut by 6 bases and J by 5 bases, with 25 bases left in between. Here the CDR3 DNA reads TGTGCCAGTAGCGCCCTGGGGACCGGCCAGATGGGGGAGACCCAGTACTTC. As protein: CASSALGTGQMGETQYF.

The J gene is TRBJ1-5, the V gene TRBV2; 8 bases agree with TRBD1. Unmatched junction bases numbered 9, after V lost 8 bases and J lost 3 bases. Germline-derived CDR1 and CDR2 are SNHLY and FYNNEI. The CDR3 is 15 residues long. Here the CDR3 DNA reads TGTGCCAGCTTAAAGACAGGGGCGGTCAATCAGCCCCAGCATTTT. Translated, it gives CASLKTGAVNQPQHF. Using reference TRBV2 and TRBJ1-5 for the parts outside the CDR3, the full variable domain is EPEVTQTPSHQVTQMGQEVILRCVPISNHLYFYWYRQILGQKVEFLVSFYNNEISEKSEIFDDQFSVERPDGSNFTLKIRSTKLEDSAMYFCASLKTGAVNQPQHFGDGTRLSIL.

The chain uses TRBV6-5 and TRBJ2-5, with 7 bases that match TRBD2. The CDR3 length is 14 residues. Germline CDR1 reads MNHEY; CDR2 reads SVGAGI. Losses at the gene ends were 2 bases for V and 4 bases for J; bases not matched to a gene: 4. Here the CDR3 reads CASSYPGGGETQYF. The CDR3 DNA follows: TGTGCCAGCAGTTACCCTGGCGGGGGAGAGACCCAGTACTTC.

About this clone: One end of the junction does not line up with germline, which may come from a read error. This chain connects TRBV2 to TRBJ1-2; 7 bases align to TRBD1. Germline CDR1 and CDR2: SNHLY and FYNNEI. There are 15 residues in the CDR3. CDR3 residues: CASGDRATGNDGYTF. The DNA for the CDR3 is TGTGCCAGCGGTGATAGGGCGACAGGGAACGATGGCTACACCTTC.

The chain combines TRBV7-2 with TRBJ2-5; 14 nucleotides match TRBD2. V lost 5 bases and J lost 7; bases outside the gene matches: 12. Germline-derived CDR1 and CDR2 are SGHTA and FQGNSA. CDR3 length: 17 amino acids. CDR3 sequence: CASSGGTSGRGAGTQYF. The CDR3, as DNA: TGTGCCAGCAGCGGGGGGACTAGCGGGAGAGGGGCGGGGACCCAGTACTTC. The full variable domain, rest sourced from reference TRBV7-2 and TRBJ2-5, is GAGVSQSPSNKVTEKGKDVELRCDPISGHTALYWYRQSLGQGLEFLIYFQGNSAPDKSGLPSDRFSAERTGGSVSTLTIQRTQQEDSAVYLCASSGGTSGRGAGTQYFGPGTRLLVL.

The chain joins TRBV30 to TRBJ1-3; D remains ambiguous. The CDR3 sequence is 18 residues long. Trimming removed 3 bases from V and 0 bases from J, with 21 bases in between. Germline V gene data show CDR1 as GTSNPN and CDR2 as SVGIG (reference sequence). The chain's CDR3 is CAWSPGGGGLSSGNTIYF. CDR3 coding DNA: TGTGCCTGGAGCCCAGGCGGCGGAGGCCTCAGCTCTGGAAACACCATATATTTT.

The chain couples TRBV18 to TRBJ2-1, with unresolved D. The CDR3 is made up of 15 amino acids. The V end was cut by 3 bases, the J end by 3 bases, with 12 bases between. Germline CDR1 is KGHSH and CDR2 is LQKENI. This CDR3 reads CASSPAVPRYNEQFF. The CDR3 bases are TGTGCCAGCTCACCCGCAGTGCCCCGCTACAATGAGCAGTTCTTC.

This chain uses TRBV5-8 with TRBJ1-4; D is perhaps TRBD1 (5 bases). In germline, CDR1 is SGHTS, CDR2 YDEGEE. Trimming stripped 1 base from V and 8 bases from J, with 15 bases between. CDR3 size: 15 residues. The CDR3 nucleotides are TGTGCCAGCAGCTTGATCGGGGGGTTGAAGGAAAAACTGTTTTTT. This codes for CASSLIGGLKEKLFF.

The V gene is TRBV5-6, the J gene TRBJ2-1, with 9 bases that match TRBD2. The V and J ends lost 2 bases and 4 bases, in that order; junction bases with no gene match: 7. Germline V CDR1 and CDR2: SGHDT, YYEEEE. This CDR3 contains 16 residues. CDR3 bases: TGTGCCAGCAGCTTTTTTGGCGGGGGGGAATACAATGAGCAGTTCTTC. Translated, it gives CASSFFGGGEYNEQFF.

The DNA for the CDR3 is TGTGCCAGCTCACCCTCTCGGACTAGCGGGAGCCCCAATGGCGAGCAGTACTTC. Its translation: CASSPSRTSGSPNGEQYF. The rearrangement joins TRBV18 to TRBJ2-7; 13 bases are shared with TRBD2. Germline lookup yields CDR1 KGHSH and CDR2 LQKENI. Trimming removed 3 bases from V and 6 bases from J; junction bases left unmatched: 14. This CDR3 is 18 amino acids long.

This chain links TRBV6-1 with TRBJ1-4, with a possible D match to TRBD1 (5 bases). From germline, CDR1 is MNHNS and CDR2 SASEGT. V lost 7 bases, J lost 5 bases, and 14 bases lay in between. The CDR3 is 14 residues long. The CDR3 sequence: CASMRSGGNEKLFF. The CDR3 bases are TGTGCCAGCATGAGGTCCGGGGGGAATGAAAAACTGTTTTTT.

The V and J genes are TRBV6-1 and TRBJ1-1; D remains unclear. V lost 3 bases, J lost 0 bases, and 11 bases lay in between. Germline loops: CDR1 MNHNS, CDR2 SASEGT. The CDR3 spans 15 residues. The CDR3 DNA reads TGTGCCAGCAGTGACCCCCTGAGGGTGAACACTGAAGCTTTCTTT. Its translation: CASSDPLRVNTEAFF.

This chain uses TRBV7-8 with TRBJ2-7; D may match TRBD1 or TRBD2 (6 bases each). The length of the CDR3 is 14 residues. Germline V lookup: CDR1 SGHVS, CDR2 FQNEAQ. V was cut by 5 bases and J by 2 bases, with 13 bases left in between. Here the CDR3 reads CASSRGGTAYEQYF. In DNA, the CDR3 is TGTGCCAGCAGCCGAGGGGGGACCGCCTACGAGCAGTACTTC.

The chain uses TRBV2 and TRBJ2-5, with D uncertain. The CDR3 contains 12 residues. The ends were cut back, 6 bases at V and 1 base at J, with 6 bases in the middle. The germline V gene has CDR1 SNHLY and CDR2 FYNNEI. The CDR3 protein is CASRDPQETQYF. The CDR3 coding sequence is TGTGCCAGCAGGGACCCCCAAGAGACCCAGTACTTC.

The chain recombines TRBV7-6 with TRBJ2-7; 11 bases match TRBD1. Germline-derived CDR1 and CDR2 are SGHVS and FNYEAQ. This CDR3 region has 16 residues. Trimming removed 0 bases from V and 6 bases from J; junction bases left unmatched: 7. The CDR3 sequence: CASSLAVGGQGVEQYF. DNA for the CDR3: TGTGCCAGCAGCTTAGCGGTCGGGGGACAGGGGGTCGAGCAGTACTTC.

In its sample, this clone was seen once. The chain recombines TRBV11-3 with TRBJ2-2; maybe TRBD1 (6 bases). Germline loops: CDR1 SGHNT, CDR2 YENEEA. Trimming shortened V by 5 bases and J by 6 bases, and 13 bases separated the two germline ends. This CDR3 is built from 14 residues. This CDR3 reads CASSDWTVAGELFF. As DNA, the CDR3 is TGTGCCAGCAGCGACTGGACAGTTGCCGGGGAGCTGTTTTTT. Variable domain in full (rest from reference TRBV11-3 and TRBJ2-2): EAGVVQSPRYKIIEKKQPVAFWCNPISGHNTLYWYLQNLGQGPELLIRYENEEAVDDSQLPKDRFSAERLKGVDSTLKIQPAELGDSAVYLCASSDWTVAGELFFGEGSRLTVL.